One and the same sample provided the 11 T cell receptor beta chains below, sequenced in a study of shared clonotypes between healthy human individuals. Sequencing used immunoSEQ multiplex PCR; TCRdb keeps in-frame clones, though not all of them. The data hold 1 million to 1.3 million clones, with approximately 80% observed a single time. The sequencing sample was made of memory CD4+ T cells from PBMCs. Subset denoted: CD45RA-negative fraction. The source is a man between 18 and 35 years old in good health. Some clones in this sample may be carry-over from other donors' samples.

This clone was picked up a small number of times. The identical CDR3 is also encoded by other nucleotide sequences in the sample. J is TRBJ1-3 and V is TRBV2; D remains ambiguous. Trimming stripped 6 bases from V and 0 bases from J, with 9 bases between. In germline, CDR1 is SNHLY, CDR2 FYNNEI. This CDR3 contains 14 residues. CDR3 region: CASSGSLSGNTIYF. The CDR3 nucleotides read TGTGCCAGCAGCGGGAGCCTCTCTGGAAACACCATATATTTT.

The chain is built from TRBV4-1 and TRBJ1-5; 8 positions match TRBD1. Germline V gene lookup returns CDR1 MGHRA and CDR2 YSYEKL. The CDR3 covers 15 residues. J was trimmed by 5 bases and V by 3 bases; bases with no gene match: 6. As DNA, the CDR3 is TGCGCCAGCAGCCAGCAGGGACAGGTAGATCAGCCCCAGCATTTT. Residues: CASSQQGQVDQPQHF.

The chain has TRBV5-1 and TRBJ1-1, with a weak D call TRBD1 (6 bases). The CDR3 is 14 amino acids. Germline V gene data show CDR1 as SGHRS and CDR2 as YFSETQ. V was cut by 4 bases and J by 1 base, with 11 bases left in between. Here the CDR3 reads CASSRDRPNTEAFF. CDR3 bases: TGCGCCAGCAGCCGCGACAGGCCGAACACTGAAGCTTTCTTT.

This clone was seen a few times. The chain couples TRBV15 to TRBJ2-5; D may be TRBD2 (5 bases). Germline V gene data show CDR1 as LNHNV and CDR2 as YYDKDF (reference sequence). The V end was cut by 1 base, the J end by 7 bases, with 7 bases between. The CDR3 contains 12 residues. As DNA, the CDR3 is TGTGCCACCAGCAGAGGAGGAGGGACCCAGTACTTC. Translated: CATSRGGGTQYF.

This clone was detected a few times. The chain uses TRBV15 and TRBJ2-7; TRBD1 aligns across 9 bases. V was pared by 2 bases and J by 9 bases, with 5 bases of the junction left unmatched. Germline V gene data show CDR1 as LNHNV and CDR2 as YYDKDF (reference sequence). The length of the CDR3 is 13 residues. The CDR3 loop is CATSRSQGARQYF. The CDR3 DNA reads as TGTGCCACCAGCAGATCACAGGGGGCGCGGCAGTACTTC. The full variable domain, its missing parts supplied by reference TRBV15 and TRBJ2-7, is DAMVIQNPRYQVTQFGKPVTLSCSQTLNHNVMYWYQQKSSQAPKLLFHYYDKDFNNEADTPDNFQSRRPNTSFCFLDIRSPGLGDTAMYLCATSRSQGARQYFGPGTRLTVT.

The chain is built from TRBV25-1 and TRBJ2-2; no definite D call. V lost 1 base to trimming and J lost 6 bases, with 6 bases between them. The CDR3 has 13 residues. Germline CDR1 and CDR2: MGHDK and SYGVNS. The CDR3 DNA reads as TGTGCCAGCAGTGAATCCCTCCCCGGGGAGCTGTTTTTT. Protein: CASSESLPGELFF. Together with reference TRBV25-1 and TRBJ2-2, the CDR3 gives the full variable domain: EADIYQTPRYLVIGTGKKITLECSQTMGHDKMYWYQQDPGMELHLIHYSYGVNSTEKGDLSSESTVSRIRTEHFPLTLESARPSHTSQYLCASSESLPGELFFGEGSRLTVL.

A note on this clone: The same CDR3 can be traced to other DNA sequences in this sample. The CDR3 sequence is CSVSQGNTEAFF. The CDR3 nucleotides are TGCAGCGTTTCACAGGGAAATACTGAAGCTTTCTTT. The rearrangement links TRBV29-1 to TRBJ1-1, with a possible D match to TRBD1 (6 bases). V was shortened by 5 bases and J by 5 bases, with 12 bases between the two germline ends. This CDR3 is 12 amino acids long. Germline values: CDR1 SQVTM, CDR2 ANQGSEA.

The chain is built from TRBV5-1 and TRBJ1-1, with TRBD1 as a possible D gene (5 bases). The CDR3 runs to 15 residues. Trimming left V 0 bases short and J 5 bases short, with 14 bases between. Germline CDR1 SGHRS, CDR2 YFSETQ. CDR3 loop: CASSLVSQGYTEAFF. As DNA, the CDR3 is TGCGCCAGCAGCTTGGTTAGTCAGGGATATACTGAAGCTTTCTTT. The full variable domain, with the rest looked up from reference TRBV5-1 and TRBJ1-1, is KAGVTQTPRYLIKTRGQQVTLSCSPISGHRSVSWYQQTPGQGLQFLFEYFSETQRNKGNFPGRFSGRQFSNSRSEMNVSTLELGDSALYLCASSLVSQGYTEAFFGQGTRLTVV.

As to this clone: The same CDR3 is also encoded by other DNA sequences in this sample. V and J are TRBV5-1 and TRBJ2-5; the D is unclear. There are 12 residues in the CDR3. Germline assignment: CDR1 SGHRS and CDR2 YFSETQ. Trimming stripped 4 bases from V and 2 bases from J, with 6 bases between. The CDR3 spells CASSVAQETQYF. DNA for the CDR3: TGCGCCAGCAGCGTCGCACAAGAGACCCAGTACTTC. The variable domain in full, completed from reference TRBV5-1 and TRBJ2-5, reads KAGVTQTPRYLIKTRGQQVTLSCSPISGHRSVSWYQQTPGQGLQFLFEYFSETQRNKGNFPGRFSGRQFSNSRSEMNVSTLELGDSALYLCASSVAQETQYFGPGTRLLVL.

This chain uses TRBV9 with TRBJ2-1, with D possibly being TRBD2 (6 bases). The germline V gene encodes CDR1 SGDLS and CDR2 YYNGEE. V was clipped by 4 bases and J by 5 bases, with 13 bases between them. The CDR3 is 14 residues long. CDR3 loop: CASSLGLWDNEQFF. DNA for the CDR3: TGTGCCAGCAGCCTGGGACTGTGGGACAATGAGCAGTTCTTC.

The rearrangement links TRBV4-2 to TRBJ2-3; the match to TRBD2 covers 13 bases. Per germline, CDR1 LGHNA and CDR2 YNFKEQ. The V gene end was trimmed by 0 bases and the J gene end by 4 bases; junction bases not matched to a gene: 1. There are 16 residues in the CDR3. CDR3 in amino acids: CASSQDTSGRADTQYF. Here the CDR3 DNA reads TGTGCCAGCAGCCAAGACACTAGCGGGAGGGCAGATACGCAGTATTTT.